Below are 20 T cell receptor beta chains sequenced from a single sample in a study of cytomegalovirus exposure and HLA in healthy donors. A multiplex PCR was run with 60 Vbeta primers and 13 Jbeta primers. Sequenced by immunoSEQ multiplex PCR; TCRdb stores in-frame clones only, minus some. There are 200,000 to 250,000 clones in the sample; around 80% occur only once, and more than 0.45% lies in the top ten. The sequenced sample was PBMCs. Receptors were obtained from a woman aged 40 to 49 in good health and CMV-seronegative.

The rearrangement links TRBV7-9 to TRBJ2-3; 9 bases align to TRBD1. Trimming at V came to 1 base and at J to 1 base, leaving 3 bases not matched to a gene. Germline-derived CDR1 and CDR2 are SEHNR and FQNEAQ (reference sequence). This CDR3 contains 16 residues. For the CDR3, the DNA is TGTGCCAGCAGCTTAGGGACAGGGGACGGCACAGATACGCAGTATTTT. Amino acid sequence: CASSLGTGDGTDTQYF.

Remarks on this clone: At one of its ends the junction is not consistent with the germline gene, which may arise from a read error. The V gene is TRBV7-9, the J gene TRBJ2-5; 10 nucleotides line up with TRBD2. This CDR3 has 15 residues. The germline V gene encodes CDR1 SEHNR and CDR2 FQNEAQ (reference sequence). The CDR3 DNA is TGTTCCAGCAGCTTAGTCCTAGCGGGGGAAGAGACCCAGTACTTC. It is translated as CSSSLVLAGEETQYF.

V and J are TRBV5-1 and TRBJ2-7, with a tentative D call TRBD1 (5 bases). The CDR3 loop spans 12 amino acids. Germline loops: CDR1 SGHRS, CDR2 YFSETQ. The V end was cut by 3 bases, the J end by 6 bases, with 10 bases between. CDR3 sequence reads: CASSSQGGEQYF. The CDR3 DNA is TGCGCCAGCAGCTCCCAGGGTGGCGAGCAGTACTTC.

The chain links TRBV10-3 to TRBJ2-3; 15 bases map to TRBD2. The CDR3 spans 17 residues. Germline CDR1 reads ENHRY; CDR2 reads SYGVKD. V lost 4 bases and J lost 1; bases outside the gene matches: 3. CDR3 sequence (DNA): TGTGCCATCAGTGGGGGACTAGCGGGGGGCCGCACAGATACGCAGTATTTT. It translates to CAISGGLAGGRTDTQYF.

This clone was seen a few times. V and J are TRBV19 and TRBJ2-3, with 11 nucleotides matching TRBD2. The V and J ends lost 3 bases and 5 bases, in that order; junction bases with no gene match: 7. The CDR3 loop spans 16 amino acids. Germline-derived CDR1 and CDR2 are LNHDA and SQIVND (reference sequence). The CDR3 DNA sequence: TGTGCCAGTAGTATGACTAGCGGGGCCGTCGGAGATACGCAGTATTTT. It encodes CASSMTSGAVGDTQYF.

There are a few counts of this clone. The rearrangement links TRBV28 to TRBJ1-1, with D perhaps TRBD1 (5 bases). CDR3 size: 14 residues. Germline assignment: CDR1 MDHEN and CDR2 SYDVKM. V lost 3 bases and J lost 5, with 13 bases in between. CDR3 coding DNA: TGTGCCAGCAGTTTCGCGGGGCGAGAGACTGAAGCTTTCTTT. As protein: CASSFAGRETEAFF.

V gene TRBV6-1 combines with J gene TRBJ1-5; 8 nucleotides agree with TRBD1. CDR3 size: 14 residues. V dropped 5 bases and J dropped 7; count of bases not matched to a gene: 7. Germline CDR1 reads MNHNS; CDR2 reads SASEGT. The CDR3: CASSPDRVRQPQHF. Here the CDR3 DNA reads TGTGCCAGCAGTCCGGACAGGGTCAGGCAGCCCCAGCATTTT.

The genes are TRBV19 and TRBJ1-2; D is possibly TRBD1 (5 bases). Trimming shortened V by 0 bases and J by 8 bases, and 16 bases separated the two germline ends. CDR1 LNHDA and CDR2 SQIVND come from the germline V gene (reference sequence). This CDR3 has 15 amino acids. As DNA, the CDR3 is TGTGCCAGTAGTATAGAAAGGAGGGGCCGGGACGGCTACACCTTC. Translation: CASSIERRGRDGYTF.

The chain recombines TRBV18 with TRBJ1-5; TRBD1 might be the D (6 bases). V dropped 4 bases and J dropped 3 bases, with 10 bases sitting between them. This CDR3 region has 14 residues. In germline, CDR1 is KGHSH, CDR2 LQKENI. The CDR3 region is CASSLQGYNQPQHF. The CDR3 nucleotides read TGTGCCAGCTCACTACAGGGTTACAATCAGCCCCAGCATTTT.

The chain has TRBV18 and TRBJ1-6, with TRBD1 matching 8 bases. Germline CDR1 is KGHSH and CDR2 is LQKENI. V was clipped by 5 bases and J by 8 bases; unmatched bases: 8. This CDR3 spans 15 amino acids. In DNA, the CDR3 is TGTGCCAGCTCAGCCTCGGGACAGGACCATTCACCCCTCCACTTT. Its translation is CASSASGQDHSPLHF.

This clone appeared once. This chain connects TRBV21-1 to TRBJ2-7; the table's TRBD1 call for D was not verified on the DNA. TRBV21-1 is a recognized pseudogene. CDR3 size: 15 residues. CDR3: CASSKVTGGCYEQYF. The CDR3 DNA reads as TGTGCCAGCAGCAAAGTGACAGGGGGCTGCTACGAGCAGTACTTC.

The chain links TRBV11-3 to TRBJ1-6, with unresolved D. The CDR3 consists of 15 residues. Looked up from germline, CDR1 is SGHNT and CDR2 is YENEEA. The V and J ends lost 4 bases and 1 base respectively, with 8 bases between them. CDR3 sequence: CASSSSWSYNSPLHF. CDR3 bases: TGTGCCAGCAGCTCTAGTTGGTCCTATAATTCACCCCTCCACTTT.

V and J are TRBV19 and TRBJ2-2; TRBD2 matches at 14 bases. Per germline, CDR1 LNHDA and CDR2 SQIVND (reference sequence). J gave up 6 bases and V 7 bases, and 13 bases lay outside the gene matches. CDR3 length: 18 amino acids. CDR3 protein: CASNRGGLAGGYSGELFF. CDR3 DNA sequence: TGTGCCAGTAATAGGGGAGGACTAGCGGGGGGTTACTCCGGGGAGCTGTTTTTT.

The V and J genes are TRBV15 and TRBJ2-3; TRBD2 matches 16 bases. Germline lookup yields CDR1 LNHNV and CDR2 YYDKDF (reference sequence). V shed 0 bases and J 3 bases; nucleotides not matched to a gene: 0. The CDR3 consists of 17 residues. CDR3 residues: CATSREGLAGGTDTQYF. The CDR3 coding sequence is TGTGCCACCAGCAGAGAGGGACTAGCGGGGGGGACAGATACGCAGTATTTT.

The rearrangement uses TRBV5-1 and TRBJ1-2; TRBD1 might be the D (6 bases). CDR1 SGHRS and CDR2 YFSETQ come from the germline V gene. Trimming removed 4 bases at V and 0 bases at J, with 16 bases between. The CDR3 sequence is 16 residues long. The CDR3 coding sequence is TGCGCCAGCAGCCCGGCAGGGGTGGGAGCTAACTATGGCTACACCTTC. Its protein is CASSPAGVGANYGYTF.

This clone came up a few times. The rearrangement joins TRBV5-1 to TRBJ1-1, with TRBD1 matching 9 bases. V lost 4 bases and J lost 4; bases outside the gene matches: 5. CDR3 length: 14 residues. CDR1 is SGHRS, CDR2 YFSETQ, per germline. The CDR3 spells CASSEQGAVTEAFF. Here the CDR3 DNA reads TGCGCCAGCAGCGAACAGGGGGCGGTCACTGAAGCTTTCTTT.

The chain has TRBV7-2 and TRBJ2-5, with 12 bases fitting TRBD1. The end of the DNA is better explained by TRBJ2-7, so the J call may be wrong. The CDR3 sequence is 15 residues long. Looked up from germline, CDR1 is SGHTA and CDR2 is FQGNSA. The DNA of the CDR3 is TGTGCCAGCAGCTCGTCGGGACAGGGGGCTAGCGAGCAGTACTTC. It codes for CASSSSGQGASEQYF.

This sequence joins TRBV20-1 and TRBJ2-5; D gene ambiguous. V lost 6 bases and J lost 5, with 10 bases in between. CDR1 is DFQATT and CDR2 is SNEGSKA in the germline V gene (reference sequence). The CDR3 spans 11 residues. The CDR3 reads CSAHKMETQYF. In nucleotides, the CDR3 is TGCAGTGCCCACAAGATGGAGACCCAGTACTTC.

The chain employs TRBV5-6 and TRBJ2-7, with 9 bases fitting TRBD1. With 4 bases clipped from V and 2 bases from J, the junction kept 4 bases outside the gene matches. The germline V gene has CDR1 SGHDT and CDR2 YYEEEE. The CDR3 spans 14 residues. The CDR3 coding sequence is TGTGCCAGCAGCCCGGGACAGGGCCCCTACGAGCAGTACTTC. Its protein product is CASSPGQGPYEQYF.

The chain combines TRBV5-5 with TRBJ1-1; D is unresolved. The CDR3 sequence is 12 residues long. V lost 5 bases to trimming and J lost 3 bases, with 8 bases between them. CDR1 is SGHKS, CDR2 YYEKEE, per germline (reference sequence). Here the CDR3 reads CASSFGDTEAFF. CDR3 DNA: TGTGCCAGCAGTTTCGGGGACACTGAAGCTTTCTTT.